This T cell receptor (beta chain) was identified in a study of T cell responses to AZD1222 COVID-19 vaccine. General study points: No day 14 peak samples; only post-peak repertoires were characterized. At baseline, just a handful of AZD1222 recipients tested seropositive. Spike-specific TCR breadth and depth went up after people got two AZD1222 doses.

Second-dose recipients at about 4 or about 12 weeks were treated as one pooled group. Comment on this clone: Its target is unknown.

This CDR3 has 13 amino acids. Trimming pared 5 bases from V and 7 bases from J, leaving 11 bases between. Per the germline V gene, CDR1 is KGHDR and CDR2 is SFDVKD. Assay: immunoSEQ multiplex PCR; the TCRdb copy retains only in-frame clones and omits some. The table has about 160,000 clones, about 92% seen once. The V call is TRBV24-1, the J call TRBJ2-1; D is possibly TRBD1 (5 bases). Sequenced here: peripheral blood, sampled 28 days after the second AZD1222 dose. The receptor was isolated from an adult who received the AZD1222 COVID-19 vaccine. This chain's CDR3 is CATSVAGYNEQFF. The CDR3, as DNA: TGTGCCACCAGTGTGGCAGGGTATAATGAGCAGTTCTTC.